The 30 T cell receptor beta chains in this list originate from one sample, sequenced in a study of identifying expanded T cells in peripheral blood. Some clones are missing from TCRdb's copy, which holds only in-frame ones; the method was immunoSEQ multiplex PCR. The repertoire consists of tens of thousands of clones, with around 84% occurring once and the leading ten covering around 20%. The sequencing input was blood. The receptor source for this set is a person between 18 and 75 years old in good health.

The chain carries TRBV6-1 and TRBJ1-5, with TRBD1 as a possible D gene (5 bases). V was pared by 1 base and J by 4 bases, with 8 bases between. CDR3 length: 14 residues. Germline loops: CDR1 MNHNS, CDR2 SASEGT. In DNA form, the CDR3 reads TGTGCCAGCAGTGAAGAGGCAGGGAATCAGCCCCAGCATTTT. Translating gives CASSEEAGNQPQHF.

This clone has more than one count but fewer than ten. This sequence joins TRBV2 and TRBJ1-2; the D is unclear. V was pared by 8 bases and J by 0 bases, with 16 bases between. The CDR3 loop spans 15 amino acids. Germline CDR1 and CDR2: SNHLY and FYNNEI. CDR3 region: CASSFGSGPNYGYTF. The CDR3 nucleotides read TGTGCCAGCTCCTTTGGGAGCGGTCCTAACTATGGCTACACCTTC.

This sequence joins TRBV4-1 and TRBJ1-4; D is undetermined. The CDR3 has 19 residues. V lost 4 bases to trimming and J lost 5 bases, with 26 bases between them. Germline CDR1 MGHRA, CDR2 YSYEKL. The CDR3, as DNA: TGCGCCAGCAGCCGACAAAGACTTGATCTAGCTTCACCGAATGAAAAACTGTTTTTT. It codes for CASSRQRLDLASPNEKLFF.

V gene TRBV5-1 combines with J gene TRBJ2-7; TRBD2 matches at 12 bases. Germline CDR1 reads SGHRS; CDR2 reads YFSETQ. J lost 4 bases, V lost 5 bases, and 4 bases had no gene match. The CDR3 runs to 14 residues. CDR3 residues: CASRTGTSGYEQYF. CDR3 in DNA: TGCGCCAGCAGAACCGGGACTAGCGGGTACGAGCAGTACTTC.

The chain couples TRBV28 to TRBJ1-2; maybe TRBD1 (5 bases). Trimming cost V 2 bases and J 3 bases, with 13 bases left between them. Germline-derived CDR1 and CDR2 are MDHEN and SYDVKM. This CDR3 spans 15 amino acids. The chain's CDR3 is CASSLGTGGYYGYTF. The CDR3 DNA reads as TGTGCCAGCAGTTTAGGCACGGGGGGGTACTATGGCTACACCTTC.

CDR3 DNA: TGTGCCAGCAGCGTAACCTCATACACAGATACGCAGTATTTT. It translates to CASSVTSYTDTQYF. The J gene is TRBJ2-3, the V gene TRBV9, with D unclear. The length of the CDR3 is 14 residues. Germline values: CDR1 SGDLS, CDR2 YYNGEE. Trimming shortened V by 1 base and J by 2 bases, and 8 bases separated the two germline ends.

The chain has TRBV19 and TRBJ2-2; tentatively, D is TRBD1 (6 bases). The germline gives CDR1 LNHDA, CDR2 SQIVND (reference sequence). Trimming pared 5 bases from V and 5 bases from J, leaving 18 bases between. The CDR3 runs to 16 residues. CDR3: CASSSTGLVYTGELFF. CDR3 in DNA: TGTGCCAGTAGTTCGACAGGTCTGGTGTATACCGGGGAGCTGTTTTTT.

The chain combines TRBV5-1 with TRBJ2-1; maybe TRBD1 (5 bases). This CDR3 contains 14 residues. Germline loops: CDR1 SGHRS, CDR2 YFSETQ. The V end lost 0 bases, the J end lost 4 bases, and 8 bases lay between the germline ends. CDR3 region: CASSLGGEYNEQFF. DNA of the CDR3: TGCGCCAGCAGCTTGGGGGGCGAGTACAATGAGCAGTTCTTC. The full variable domain, completed using reference TRBV5-1 and TRBJ2-1, is KAGVTQTPRYLIKTRGQQVTLSCSPISGHRSVSWYQQTPGQGLQFLFEYFSETQRNKGNFPGRFSGRQFSNSRSEMNVSTLELGDSALYLCASSLGGEYNEQFFGPGTRLTVL.

This clone was recorded only once. This sequence joins TRBV6-5 and TRBJ2-1, with TRBD2 identical over 8 bases. With V trimmed by 7 bases and J by 2 bases, 4 bases remained unmatched. From germline, CDR1 is MNHEY and CDR2 SVGAGI. CDR3 length equals 14 residues. CDR3 sequence reads: CASKTGGPYNEQFF. The CDR3 region has the DNA TGTGCCAGCAAGACGGGAGGGCCCTACAATGAGCAGTTCTTC.

The count of this clone is one. The rearrangement joins TRBV2 to TRBJ2-1, with 9 bases aligning to TRBD1. Germline trimming cut 0 bases from V and 6 bases from J; bases unmatched to any gene: 12. CDR1 is SNHLY and CDR2 is FYNNEI in the germline V gene. The CDR3 is made up of 18 amino acids. CDR3 sequence (DNA): TGTGCCAGCAGTGAAGCGCTTGCAGTGTTGGACAGGGGCAATGAGCAGTTCTTC. Translating gives CASSEALAVLDRGNEQFF.

The rearrangement links TRBV4-3 to TRBJ1-1; weak D call: TRBD1 (6 bases). This CDR3 contains 18 residues. V lost 0 bases and J 0 bases, leaving 17 bases between the germline ends. Germline V gene sequence: CDR1 LGHNA, CDR2 YSLEER. CDR3 residues: CASSQDSSQGSMNTEAFF. The CDR3 coding sequence is TGCGCCAGCAGCCAAGATTCGAGTCAGGGGTCCATGAACACTGAAGCTTTCTTT.

This clone was detected only a few times. V is TRBV5-1 and J is TRBJ2-5, with 9 bases identical to TRBD1. Trimming removed 0 bases from V and 4 bases from J; junction bases left unmatched: 4. CDR1 SGHRS and CDR2 YFSETQ come from the germline V gene. The CDR3 is 15 residues long. This chain's CDR3 is CASSLGKTGGETQYF. DNA of the CDR3: TGCGCCAGCAGCTTGGGCAAGACAGGGGGAGAGACCCAGTACTTC.

The rearrangement links TRBV5-1 to TRBJ1-2; 9 positions agree with TRBD1. The CDR3 length is 15 residues. V lost 4 bases and J lost 4; bases outside the gene matches: 8. Germline V gene data show CDR1 as SGHRS and CDR2 as YFSETQ. CDR3 sequence (DNA): TGCGCCAGCAGCATGGGGCCGGGACAGGGCTATGGCTACACCTTC. Translation gives CASSMGPGQGYGYTF.

There are a few counts of this clone. The rearrangement links TRBV6-1 to TRBJ2-3; TRBD2 is a possible D gene (6 bases). The CDR3 covers 14 residues. The V gene lost 5 bases and the J gene lost 4 bases, with 13 bases spanning the gap. Germline values: CDR1 MNHNS, CDR2 SASEGT. The CDR3 coding sequence is TGTGCCAGCAGTCGGGAGCTAGATCCAGATACGCAGTATTTT. It codes for CASSRELDPDTQYF.

This clone was observed a few times. This rearrangement joins TRBV7-2 to TRBJ2-7; 9 bases map to TRBD1. This CDR3 is 18 amino acids long. The J segment lost 3 bases and the V segment lost 0 bases, leaving 12 bases of the junction unmatched. CDR1 is SGHTA and CDR2 is FQGNSA in the germline V gene. The CDR3 protein is CASSLAVPGQGQGYEQYF. DNA of the CDR3: TGTGCCAGCAGCTTAGCAGTCCCGGGACAGGGACAAGGCTACGAGCAGTACTTC.

The chain couples TRBV19 to TRBJ2-2, with TRBD2 matching 7 bases. This CDR3 contains 13 residues. CDR1 LNHDA and CDR2 SQIVND come from the germline V gene (reference sequence). V trimming: 5 bases; J trimming: 10 bases; junction bases outside the gene matches: 7. Here the CDR3 DNA reads TGTGCCAGTAGTGAGGTAGCGGGCCTGGAGCTGTTTTTT. Amino acid sequence: CASSEVAGLELFF.

The chain joins TRBV28 to TRBJ1-2, with no clear D. The germline V and J ends were trimmed by 5 bases and 14 bases, with 18 bases remaining between them. The CDR3 spans 12 residues. The germline V gene encodes CDR1 MDHEN and CDR2 SYDVKM. The DNA of the CDR3 is TGTGCCAGCAGTGTTATTGCCGGTACAGATACCTTC. Encoded protein: CASSVIAGTDTF.

The chain carries TRBV11-2 and TRBJ2-1; D may be TRBD2 (6 bases). Germline V gene lookup returns CDR1 SGHAT and CDR2 FQNNGV. CDR3 length equals 13 residues. V was trimmed by 1 base and J by 12 bases, leaving 13 bases between them. As DNA, the CDR3 is TGTGCCAGCAGCTTAGTGGAGGGTACGGTGCAGTTCTTC. Its translation: CASSLVEGTVQFF.

The CDR3 DNA sequence: TGTGCCAGCTCCCGAAATACCGGGACTATACAAGAGACCCAGTACTTC. Translation: CASSRNTGTIQETQYF. The rearrangement joins TRBV18 to TRBJ2-5, with 7 positions matching TRBD2. The germline V gene has CDR1 KGHSH and CDR2 LQKENI. The CDR3 is 16 amino acids. V shed 6 bases, J shed 2 bases, and the junction held 12 bases outside the gene matches.

This chain links TRBV6-5 with TRBJ2-7; TRBD2 matches at 10 bases. The V and J ends lost 6 bases and 2 bases, in that order; junction bases with no gene match: 4. Germline loops: CDR1 MNHEY, CDR2 SVGAGI. CDR3 length equals 14 residues. In DNA form, the CDR3 reads TGTGCCAGCAGCGGACTAGCGGTAACCTACGAGCAGTACTTC. Translated: CASSGLAVTYEQYF.

The rearrangement links TRBV2 to TRBJ2-5; D is unresolved. The CDR3 sequence is 11 residues long. Germline assignment: CDR1 SNHLY and CDR2 FYNNEI. The ends were cut back, 7 bases at V and 1 base at J, with 4 bases in the middle. The CDR3 region is CASTFQETQYF. CDR3 sequence (DNA): TGTGCCAGCACTTTCCAAGAGACCCAGTACTTC. The complete variable domain, with remaining parts taken from reference TRBV2 and TRBJ2-5, reads EPEVTQTPSHQVTQMGQEVILRCVPISNHLYFYWYRQILGQKVEFLVSFYNNEISEKSEIFDDQFSVERPDGSNFTLKIRSTKLEDSAMYFCASTFQETQYFGPGTRLLVL.

This chain uses TRBV28 with TRBJ2-2, with 11 bases matching TRBD2. The junction had 2 bases not matched to a gene; V was cut back by 4 bases and J by 1 base. The germline V gene has CDR1 MDHEN and CDR2 SYDVKM. This CDR3 has 16 residues. CDR3 residues: CASSSGTSGNTGELFF. DNA for the CDR3: TGTGCCAGCAGTTCCGGGACTAGCGGGAACACCGGGGAGCTGTTTTTT.

The chain uses TRBV5-6 and TRBJ2-5; TRBD1 aligns across 7 bases. The end of the DNA aligns better with TRBJ2-7, so the J call may be wrong. Germline V gene sequence: CDR1 SGHDT, CDR2 YYEEEE. The CDR3 loop spans 13 amino acids. The CDR3 bases are TGTGCCAGCAGCTGGGGACAGTACTACGAGCAGTACTTC. Translation: CASSWGQYYEQYF.

The chain recombines TRBV28 with TRBJ1-4; D is uncertain. Trimming cost V 6 bases and J 0 bases, with 11 bases left between them. Germline assignment: CDR1 MDHEN and CDR2 SYDVKM. The CDR3 is 15 residues long. CDR3 nucleotide sequence: TGTGCCAGCAGCTTCGGTCCCCCAACTAATGAAAAACTGTTTTTT. It translates to CASSFGPPTNEKLFF.

The genes are TRBV7-9 and TRBJ1-1; D gene unclear. The CDR3 contains 16 residues. The V and J ends lost 1 base and 0 bases respectively, with 12 bases between them. Germline loops: CDR1 SEHNR, CDR2 FQNEAQ (reference sequence). The CDR3 nucleotides are TGTGCCAGCAGCTTAGACCCCGCAGTCATGAACACTGAAGCTTTCTTT. This gives the protein CASSLDPAVMNTEAFF.

V and J are TRBV7-2 and TRBJ2-7; a weak D match, TRBD1 (8 bases). Trimming removed 3 bases at V and 3 bases at J, with 21 bases between. Germline V gene data show CDR1 as SGHTA and CDR2 as FQGNSA. The length of the CDR3 is 17 residues. The CDR3 nucleotides are TGTGCCAGCAGCTTGGGCGGCGGGGGACAGGCACACTACGAGCAGTACTTC. It codes for CASSLGGGGQAHYEQYF. Filled out from reference TRBV7-2 and TRBJ2-7, the complete variable domain reads GAGVSQSPSNKVTEKGKDVELRCDPISGHTALYWYRQSLGQGLEFLIYFQGNSAPDKSGLPSDRFSAERTGGSVSTLTIQRTQQEDSAVYLCASSLGGGGQAHYEQYFGPGTRLTVT.

This chain connects TRBV5-1 to TRBJ1-4, with D possibly matching TRBD1 (5 bases). Trimming left V 3 bases short and J 8 bases short, with 20 bases between. The V gene's germline CDR1 is SGHRS and CDR2 YFSETQ. The CDR3 spans 16 residues. The CDR3, as DNA: TGCGCCAGCAGCTCCGAGGCGGGGGGGAGGAACGAAAAACTGTTTTTT. Its protein product is CASSSEAGGRNEKLFF.

This CDR3 is CASSLRAGRGFTDTQYF. The CDR3 bases are TGTGCCAGCAGCTTAAGAGCAGGACGGGGTTTCACAGATACGCAGTATTTT. This chain connects TRBV7-2 to TRBJ2-3, with D possibly matching TRBD2 (5 bases). V lost 2 bases to trimming and J lost 2 bases, with 17 bases between them. CDR3 length equals 17 residues. Germline V gene lookup returns CDR1 SGHTA and CDR2 FQGNSA.

The chain employs TRBV19 and TRBJ2-5; tentatively, D is TRBD1 or TRBD2 (5 bases each). The CDR3 is 13 amino acids. Trimming cost V 5 bases and J 5 bases, with 12 bases left between them. Germline V gene data show CDR1 as LNHDA and CDR2 as SQIVND (reference sequence). The CDR3 nucleotides are TGTGCCAGTAGTGGGGGACGGGTTGAGACCCAGTACTTC. Translating gives CASSGGRVETQYF.

This clone has a handful of counts. For the CDR3, the DNA is TGTGCCAGTAGTCCCCCGTCAGGGTCTTACCAGCCCCAGCATTTT. It translates to CASSPPSGSYQPQHF. The rearrangement links TRBV19 to TRBJ1-5; a weak D match, TRBD1 (5 bases). V lost 5 bases to trimming and J lost 7 bases, with 18 bases between them. Germline V gene lookup returns CDR1 LNHDA and CDR2 SQIVND (reference sequence). The CDR3 runs to 15 residues.